This entry lists 19 T cell receptor beta chains sequenced from one sample in a study of Tregs in tolerant kidney transplant recipients. Clones were read by immunoSEQ multiplex PCR, and TCRdb kept only the in-frame ones, dropping some. The sample includes 100,000 to 150,000 clones, around 91% of them seen just once. The sample was CD4+ T cells from blood. Receptors were obtained from a human donor in good health.

In regard to this clone: One end of the junction is discordant with germline, which a read error may explain. The CDR3 reads CAINENMNTEAFF. As DNA, the CDR3 is TGTGCCATCAATGAGAACATGAACACTGAAGCTTTCTTT. This chain uses TRBV10-3 with TRBJ1-1; D not resolved. This CDR3 has 13 residues. Germline loops: CDR1 ENHRY, CDR2 SYGVKD.

The chain couples TRBV18 to TRBJ2-7; TRBD2 matches at 9 bases. Germline V gene data show CDR1 as KGHSH and CDR2 as LQKENI. This CDR3 spans 13 amino acids. J lost 7 bases, V lost 3 bases, and 4 bases had no gene match. The CDR3 is CASSPASGNEQYF. DNA for the CDR3: TGTGCCAGCTCACCGGCTAGCGGGAATGAGCAGTACTTC.

This chain links TRBV21-1 with TRBJ1-1; the table's D call, TRBD1, was not checked against the DNA. TRBV21-1 is a recognized pseudogene. This CDR3 has 16 residues. CDR3 in amino acids: CASYRDRVFFNTEAFF. CDR3 sequence (DNA): TGTGCCAGCTACCGGGACAGGGTTTTCTTTAACACTGAAGCTTTCTTT.

V is TRBV18 and J is TRBJ1-6; D remains unclear. The CDR3 is made up of 13 amino acids. The germline V gene has CDR1 KGHSH and CDR2 LQKENI. Trimming removed 6 bases from V and 6 bases from J, with 9 bases in between. CDR3 DNA sequence: TGTGCCAGCTCGGACCAATCTAATTCACCCCTCCACTTT. It translates to CASSDQSNSPLHF.

This chain links TRBV5-6 with TRBJ2-5; maybe TRBD1 (6 bases). V lost 4 bases to trimming and J lost 0 bases, with 13 bases between them. The CDR3 covers 15 residues. From germline, CDR1 is SGHDT and CDR2 YYEEEE. CDR3 nucleotides: TGTGCCAGCAGCCACAGGGAGATGTACCAAGAGACCCAGTACTTC. Translating gives CASSHREMYQETQYF. The complete variable domain, with remaining parts taken from reference TRBV5-6 and TRBJ2-5, reads DAGVTQSPTHLIKTRGQQVTLRCSPKSGHDTVSWYQQALGQGPQFIFQYYEEEERQRGNFPDRFSGHQFPNYSSELNVNALLLGDSALYLCASSHREMYQETQYFGPGTRLLVL.

This clone came up once. The chain couples TRBV2 to TRBJ2-7; TRBD1 matches 9 bases. The germline gives CDR1 SNHLY, CDR2 FYNNEI. CDR3 length: 13 residues. Losses at the gene ends were 7 bases for V and 3 bases for J; bases not matched to a gene: 4. CDR3 region: CASMGTGLYEQYF. CDR3 sequence (DNA): TGTGCCAGCATGGGGACAGGGCTCTACGAGCAGTACTTC. The whole variable domain, filled in from reference TRBV2 and TRBJ2-7, reads EPEVTQTPSHQVTQMGQEVILRCVPISNHLYFYWYRQILGQKVEFLVSFYNNEISEKSEIFDDQFSVERPDGSNFTLKIRSTKLEDSAMYFCASMGTGLYEQYFGPGTRLTVT.

This sequence joins TRBV5-1 and TRBJ2-1; no clear D gene. The length of the CDR3 is 13 residues. V lost 1 base and J lost 5, with 7 bases in between. Germline CDR1 and CDR2: SGHRS and YFSETQ. The DNA for the CDR3 is TGCGCCAGCAGCTTGTGGGGAAACAATGAGCAGTTCTTC. Translation gives CASSLWGNNEQFF. The full variable domain, its missing parts supplied by reference TRBV5-1 and TRBJ2-1, is KAGVTQTPRYLIKTRGQQVTLSCSPISGHRSVSWYQQTPGQGLQFLFEYFSETQRNKGNFPGRFSGRQFSNSRSEMNVSTLELGDSALYLCASSLWGNNEQFFGPGTRLTVL.

The CDR3 loop reads CASSDRDRYTF. The CDR3 DNA reads TGTGCCAGCAGTGACAGGGACCGCTACACCTTC. The chain recombines TRBV6-4 with TRBJ1-2, with TRBD1 as a possible D gene (5 bases). Germline CDR1 and CDR2: MRHNA and SNTAGT. V was trimmed by 2 bases and J by 9 bases, leaving 7 bases between them. The CDR3 length is 11 residues.

The rearrangement joins TRBV5-1 to TRBJ2-4; 9 bases line up with TRBD1. This CDR3 spans 14 amino acids. From germline, CDR1 is SGHRS and CDR2 YFSETQ. The V gene end was trimmed by 0 bases and the J gene end by 8 bases; junction bases not matched to a gene: 3. This CDR3 reads CASSLDRGLYIQYF. The CDR3, as DNA: TGCGCCAGCAGCTTGGACAGGGGGCTATACATTCAGTACTTC.

The chain couples TRBV4-2 to TRBJ1-5; D uncertain. In germline, CDR1 is LGHNA, CDR2 YNFKEQ. V dropped 0 bases and J dropped 5 bases, with 14 bases sitting between them. The CDR3 is made up of 16 amino acids. Here the CDR3 DNA reads TGTGCCAGCAGCCAAGACAGTGATGGAAAGCATCAGCCCCAGCATTTT. Protein product: CASSQDSDGKHQPQHF.

This chain uses TRBV27 with TRBJ1-3; D ambiguous. The CDR3 totals 16 residues. In germline, CDR1 is MNHEY, CDR2 SMNVEV (reference sequence). The germline V and J ends were trimmed by 5 bases and 0 bases, with 14 bases remaining between them. This chain's CDR3 is CASSLGPTLSGNTIYF. Written as DNA, the CDR3 is TGTGCCAGCAGTCTCGGACCGACCCTCTCTGGAAACACCATATATTTT.

The gene calls are TRBV19 and TRBJ1-3, with unresolved D. With 4 bases removed from V and 0 bases from J, the gap between germline ends came to 13 bases. CDR1 is LNHDA and CDR2 is SQIVND in the germline V gene (reference sequence). The CDR3 has 16 amino acids. The CDR3 loop reads CASSTPHVSSGNTIYF. CDR3 in DNA: TGTGCCAGTAGTACCCCCCACGTCTCCTCTGGAAACACCATATATTTT.

V usage is TRBV18 and J usage is TRBJ2-1; no definite D call. The germline gives CDR1 KGHSH, CDR2 LQKENI. Deletions cut 3 bases from V and 0 bases from J, with 6 bases between. The CDR3 runs to 14 residues. The CDR3 DNA is TGTGCCAGCTCACCCAGGAGCTCCTACAATGAGCAGTTCTTC. This codes for CASSPRSSYNEQFF.

V gene TRBV9 combines with J gene TRBJ1-4; possible D gene TRBD1, 5 bases. Between the trimmed V and J ends, which lost 0 bases and 2 bases, there was a span of 8 bases. Germline V gene data show CDR1 as SGDLS and CDR2 as YYNGEE. The CDR3 runs to 15 residues. The CDR3: CASSVGQGTNEKLFF. DNA of the CDR3: TGTGCCAGCAGCGTAGGCCAGGGCACTAATGAAAAACTGTTTTTT.

The chain combines TRBV19 with TRBJ1-2; 8 bases are a match to TRBD1. Germline trimming cut 4 bases from V and 3 bases from J; bases unmatched to any gene: 10. Looked up from germline, CDR1 is LNHDA and CDR2 is SQIVND (reference sequence). The length of the CDR3 is 16 residues. The CDR3 is CASSSPGQGYDYGYTF. CDR3 sequence (DNA): TGTGCCAGTAGTAGCCCAGGACAGGGCTACGACTATGGCTACACCTTC.

This clone was found once. CDR3 sequence reads: CATSRDSKTNEKLFF. CDR3 DNA sequence: TGTGCCACCAGCAGAGATTCGAAAACTAATGAAAAACTGTTTTTT. This chain joins TRBV15 and TRBJ1-4; D not resolved. Trimming left V 0 bases short and J 1 base short, with 6 bases between. This CDR3 is 15 amino acids long. The germline CDR1 and CDR2 sequences are LNHNV and YYDKDF (reference sequence).

The chain uses TRBV5-4 and TRBJ1-2; 8 bases line up with TRBD1. The CDR3 length is 14 residues. CDR1 and CDR2 from the germline V gene are SGHNT and YYREEE (reference sequence). Germline trimming cut 4 bases from V and 8 bases from J; bases unmatched to any gene: 10. This CDR3 is CASSPRQGLGGYTF. As DNA, the CDR3 is TGTGCCAGCAGCCCAAGACAGGGGTTGGGAGGCTACACCTTC.

The chain is built from TRBV5-1 and TRBJ1-1; D gene unclear. Germline V gives CDR1 SGHRS, CDR2 YFSETQ. There are 14 residues in the CDR3. V dropped 7 bases and J dropped 0 bases, with 13 bases sitting between them. In DNA form, the CDR3 reads TGCGCCAGCGGGTCGGAGCAGGTGAACACTGAAGCTTTCTTT. Its translation: CASGSEQVNTEAFF.

The rearrangement joins TRBV4-1 to TRBJ1-1; D call uncertain. Deletions cut 1 base from V and 0 bases from J, with 12 bases between. The length of the CDR3 is 16 residues. Germline V lookup: CDR1 MGHRA, CDR2 YSYEKL. This chain's CDR3 is CASSQASRNLNTEAFF. The CDR3 DNA follows: TGCGCCAGCAGCCAAGCTTCCAGGAACCTGAACACTGAAGCTTTCTTT.